One and the same sample provided the 6 T cell receptor beta chains below, sequenced in a study of blood T cells in healthy people across ages. Together with a sample-barcoded 5' primer, a J-beta primer mix was included in a second PCR lasting about 6 to 11 cycles. TCRdb reprocessed the 5' RACE reads via MiXCR and lists one record per CDR3 protein. The sample has around 900,000 distinct CDR3 sequences, around 54% seen once. Sample: blood. Receptor source: a woman in her sixties in good health.

This clonotype was observed a handful of times. The chain combines TRBV29-1 with TRBJ2-7; the match to TRBD2 covers 7 bases. The CDR3 is made up of 12 amino acids. With V trimmed by 4 bases and J by 9 bases, 9 bases remained unmatched. CDR1 is SQVTM and CDR2 is ANQGSEA in the germline V gene. DNA for the CDR3: TGCAGCGTTGGGCATGGCGGGGGAGGGCAGTACTTC. Translated: CSVGHGGGGQYF.

The chain recombines TRBV6-5 with TRBJ1-5, with D maybe TRBD1 (6 bases). Trimming removed 4 bases at V and 3 bases at J, with 13 bases between. The CDR3 runs 15 residues. In germline, CDR1 is MNHEY, CDR2 SVGAGI. The CDR3 bases are TGTGCCAGCAGTTCGACAGGATTCGTCAATCAGCCCCAGCATTTT. This codes for CASSSTGFVNQPQHF.

In its sample, this clonotype was seen a few times. The chain joins TRBV15 to TRBJ2-7; the D is unclear. The CDR3 runs to 15 residues. V lost 3 bases and J lost 2, with 14 bases in between. Germline CDR1 LNHNV, CDR2 YYDKDF (reference sequence). CDR3 amino acids: CATSRFKDEAYEQYF. CDR3 coding DNA: TGTGCCACCAGCAGGTTTAAGGACGAAGCCTACGAGCAGTACTTC.

The DNA of the CDR3 is TGTGCCAGCAGGCCCAGCGGGACAGAAGGGCGAGAGACCCAGTACTTC. Protein: CASRPSGTEGRETQYF. The chain is built from TRBV7-8 and TRBJ2-5; D could derive from TRBD1 or TRBD2 (7 bases each). V was clipped by 6 bases and J by 4 bases, with 21 bases between them. CDR1 and CDR2 from the germline V gene are SGHVS and FQNEAQ. The CDR3 loop spans 16 amino acids.

This rearrangement joins TRBV7-8 to TRBJ2-5; either TRBD1 or TRBD2 may fit D (5 bases each). CDR1 and CDR2 (germline): SGHVS, FQNEAQ. Trimming shortened V by 4 bases and J by 5 bases, and 20 bases separated the two germline ends. The CDR3 totals 16 residues. CDR3 loop: CASSSQPGGGTETQYF. In DNA, the CDR3 is TGTGCCAGCAGCTCTCAACCCGGTGGGGGAACGGAGACCCAGTACTTC.

The chain couples TRBV7-9 to TRBJ1-4; 9 nucleotides match TRBD1. V gave up 6 bases and J gave up 6 bases; unmatched junction bases: 5. The CDR3 is 14 amino acids. Germline assignment: CDR1 SEHNR and CDR2 FQNEAQ (reference sequence). In nucleotides, the CDR3 is TGTGCCAGCAGTCCGGGACAGGGATATGAAAAACTGTTTTTT. It encodes CASSPGQGYEKLFF. Full variable domain (remainder filled in from reference TRBV7-9 and TRBJ1-4): DTGVSQNPRHKITKRGQNVTFRCDPISEHNRLYWYRQTLGQGPEFLTYFQNEAQLEKSRLLSDRFSAERPKGSFSTLEIQRTEQGDSAMYLCASSPGQGYEKLFFGSGTQLSVL.